These 16 T cell receptor beta chains share one sample of origin, sequenced in a study of T-cell memory formation after mild COVID-19. MiXCR, applied by TCRdb to the 5' RACE reads, yields one record per CDR3 protein. Of about 470,000 distinct CDR3 sequences in the sample, about 20% were seen once. The sequencing sample was made of PBMCs or a T cell subset sorted from them (not recorded which). These receptors originate from an adult woman who had mild COVID-19 (a few samples of this study predate the infection). Cell type and time point are not known.

This clonotype was picked up a small number of times. The V gene is TRBV5-5, the J gene TRBJ2-5; the match to TRBD2 covers 9 bases. Trimming cost V 0 bases and J 2 bases; bases outside gene matches: 5. Germline CDR1 SGHKS, CDR2 YYEKEE (reference sequence). CDR3 length: 16 amino acids. CDR3 protein: CASSLAPAGGQETQYF. The DNA for the CDR3 is TGTGCCAGCAGCTTGGCTCCAGCGGGAGGTCAAGAGACCCAGTACTTC. Filled out from reference TRBV5-5 and TRBJ2-5, the complete variable domain reads DAGVTQSPTHLIKTRGQQVTLRCSPISGHKSVSWYQQVLGQGPQFIFQYYEKEERGRGNFPDRFSARQFPNYSSELNVNALLLGDSALYLCASSLAPAGGQETQYFGPGTRLLVL.

The sample holds a few counts of this clonotype. V and J are TRBV20-1 and TRBJ2-7; the match to TRBD1 covers 9 bases. J gave up 5 bases and V 7 bases, and 9 bases lay outside the gene matches. The CDR3 covers 13 residues. Looked up from germline, CDR1 is DFQATT and CDR2 is SNEGSKA (reference sequence). The CDR3 DNA sequence: TGCAGTGGAATCACAGGGGGCCGAGACGAGCAGTACTTC. Its translation: CSGITGGRDEQYF.

This clonotype showed up just a few times. The rearrangement links TRBV21-1 to TRBJ2-7; the table's D gene call, TRBD1, was not cross checked with the DNA. TRBV21-1 is an annotated pseudogene. The CDR3 contains 16 residues. CDR3 in amino acids: CASLGMPGQGAWEQYF. In DNA form, the CDR3 reads TGTGCCAGCCTTGGAATGCCGGGACAGGGGGCGTGGGAGCAGTACTTC.

The V and J genes are TRBV5-1 and TRBJ2-7; TRBD1 aligns across 9 bases. Germline CDR1 reads SGHRS; CDR2 reads YFSETQ. J gave up 0 bases and V 0 bases, and 4 bases lay outside the gene matches. The CDR3 sequence is 16 residues long. The CDR3 protein is CASSLAGQGSSYEQYF. The CDR3 nucleotides read TGCGCCAGCAGCTTGGCAGGACAGGGGAGCTCCTACGAGCAGTACTTC.

This clonotype was detected only a few times. This chain connects TRBV30 to TRBJ2-3; perhaps TRBD1 as D (5 bases). The length of the CDR3 is 15 residues. Trimming took 4 bases from V and 0 from J, leaving 14 bases between them. CDR1 is GTSNPN, CDR2 SVGIG, per germline (reference sequence). The CDR3 DNA follows: TGTGCCTGGACCCCAGGTCAGGGAAGCACAGATACGCAGTATTTT. Amino acids: CAWTPGQGSTDTQYF.

The rearrangement uses TRBV7-9 and TRBJ2-7, with D possibly being TRBD2 (6 bases). Germline loops: CDR1 SEHNR, CDR2 FQNEAQ (reference sequence). V gave up 5 bases and J gave up 7 bases, with 15 bases separating them. The CDR3 consists of 13 residues. CDR3 sequence (DNA): TGTGCCAGCAGCCCGTACGGGGGAGAGGAGCAGTACTTC. Encoded protein: CASSPYGGEEQYF. Based on the CDR3 plus reference TRBV7-9 and TRBJ2-7, the full variable domain is DTGVSQNPRHKITKRGQNVTFRCDPISEHNRLYWYRQTLGQGPEFLTYFQNEAQLEKSRLLSDRFSAERPKGSFSTLEIQRTEQGDSAMYLCASSPYGGEEQYFGPGTRLTVT.

CDR3: CSAGRAAVDQKLFF. CDR3 DNA sequence: TGCAGTGCTGGGCGAGCAGCCGTTGATCAAAAACTGTTTTTT. V usage is TRBV20-1 and J usage is TRBJ1-4; no clear D gene. The germline gives CDR1 DFQATT, CDR2 SNEGSKA (reference sequence). V shed 5 bases and J shed 9 bases, with 19 bases lying between them. The CDR3 totals 14 residues.

The chain recombines TRBV29-1 with TRBJ1-6; D not resolved. The germline V and J ends were trimmed by 4 bases and 0 bases, with 4 bases remaining between them. There are 13 residues in the CDR3. Germline-derived CDR1 and CDR2 are SQVTM and ANQGSEA. The CDR3 sequence: CSVGSSYNSPLHF. CDR3 DNA sequence: TGCAGCGTTGGTAGCTCCTATAATTCACCCCTCCACTTT.

This clonotype has a handful of counts. This chain connects TRBV5-5 to TRBJ2-7, with D possibly TRBD1 on 6 matching bases. Germline assignment: CDR1 SGHKS and CDR2 YYEKEE (reference sequence). The CDR3 is 13 amino acids. With 0 bases removed from V and 2 bases from J, the gap between germline ends came to 6 bases. The CDR3 DNA reads TGTGCCAGCAGCTTGGAGGGGGCCTACGAGCAGTACTTC. Protein sequence: CASSLEGAYEQYF.

This clonotype was seen ten or more times. The chain has TRBV4-2 and TRBJ2-7; 10 positions match TRBD2. Germline CDR1 reads LGHNA; CDR2 reads YNFKEQ. The CDR3 spans 17 residues. After removal of 0 bases from V and 2 bases from J, the junction contained 7 bases not matched to a gene. CDR3 amino acids: CASSQDGLAGVPYEQYF. CDR3 sequence (DNA): TGTGCCAGCAGCCAAGATGGGCTAGCGGGAGTACCCTACGAGCAGTACTTC.

There are a few counts of this clonotype. This chain joins TRBV7-9 and TRBJ2-3; D gene unclear. The CDR3 consists of 13 residues. V was shortened by 5 bases and J by 5 bases, with 11 bases between the two germline ends. CDR1 and CDR2 (germline): SEHNR, FQNEAQ (reference sequence). The CDR3 loop is CASSPLPGDTQYF. The DNA of the CDR3 is TGTGCCAGCAGCCCCCTCCCCGGAGATACGCAGTATTTT.

This clonotype was detected a few times. The V call is TRBV5-1, the J call TRBJ2-1, with TRBD2 matching over 10 bases. CDR1 is SGHRS, CDR2 YFSETQ, per germline. The CDR3 length is 15 residues. Unmatched junction bases numbered 9, after V lost 7 bases and J lost 5 bases. In nucleotides, the CDR3 is TGCGCCAGCGGCACAGGACTAGCGGACAACAATGAGCAGTTCTTC. Amino acid sequence: CASGTGLADNNEQFF.

The V call is TRBV12-3 or TRBV12-4, the J call TRBJ1-2; D is uncertain. The CDR3 loop spans 13 amino acids. The V end lost 8 bases, the J end lost 5 bases, and 15 bases lay between the germline ends. In DNA form, the CDR3 reads TGTGCCAGCCGAATAGGGCCCCCTTATGGCTACACCTTC. It specifies CASRIGPPYGYTF.

The chain joins TRBV19 to TRBJ1-5; D not certain. From germline, CDR1 is LNHDA and CDR2 SQIVND (reference sequence). The length of the CDR3 is 15 residues. Trimming cost V 3 bases and J 3 bases, with 12 bases left between them. CDR3 sequence reads: CASSIIPGLNQPQHF. In nucleotides, the CDR3 is TGTGCCAGTAGTATCATCCCGGGTCTCAATCAGCCCCAGCATTTT.

This clonotype was observed a handful of times. The chain recombines TRBV6-5 with TRBJ1-3; D unresolved. Germline loops: CDR1 MNHEY, CDR2 SVGAGI. V gave up 2 bases and J gave up 4 bases, with 12 bases separating them. The CDR3 extends over 15 amino acids. CDR3 bases: TGTGCCAGCAGTTACAACACGGGGTCCGGAAACACCATATATTTT. It is translated as CASSYNTGSGNTIYF.

V usage is TRBV6-5 and J usage is TRBJ1-1; no clear D. Trimming cost V 7 bases and J 0 bases, with 9 bases left between them. The V gene's germline CDR1 is MNHEY and CDR2 SVGAGI. This CDR3 contains 13 residues. As DNA, the CDR3 is TGTGCCAGCATGGAGTTGGTGAACACTGAAGCTTTCTTT. The encoded protein is CASMELVNTEAFF.